This TCR beta chain comes out of a study of T cells after posttransplantation cyclophosphamide. Clones were sequenced by immunoSEQ multiplex PCR, and TCRdb holds only the in-frame ones, with some missing. The data hold around 43,000 clones, with about 90% observed a single time. Peripheral blood was collected from the related graft donor on the marrow donation day. The ends were cut back, 5 bases at V and 0 bases at J, with 12 bases in the middle. The CDR3 extends over 15 amino acids. Germline CDR1 SGHAT, CDR2 FQNNGV. Study-level results: Blood and skin or GI T cell repertoires showed limited TRB overlap. Recipient CMV seropositivity and CMV reactivation strongly tracked TRB clonality. Donor CD8+ memory clones often dominated recipient blood repertoires at later times.

As to this clone: Its antigen remains unknown.

The sequenced sample consisted of PBMCs. This sequence originates from a woman aged 45-59 years in good health and a related stem cell transplant donor. This chain links TRBV11-2 with TRBJ2-3; weak D call: TRBD2 (5 bases). CDR3 amino acids: CASSLSGPSTDTQYF. CDR3 nucleotides: TGTGCCAGCAGCCTAAGCGGACCAAGCACAGATACGCAGTATTTT.